This passage covers 18 T cell receptor beta chains from one sample sequenced in a study of T cell responses to AZD1222 COVID-19 vaccine. The data were produced by immunoSEQ multiplex PCR, yet TCRdb's version contains in-frame clones alone and is incomplete. Here the sample spans about 100,000 clones, around 86% being singletons. The sample consisted of peripheral blood, taken 28 days after the second dose of the MenACWY control vaccine. The origin of the receptors is an adult who received the MenACWY meningococcal vaccine as a control.

The chain is built from TRBV7-3 and TRBJ1-1; TRBD1 aligns across 8 bases. The germline gives CDR1 SGHTA, CDR2 FQGTGA. J lost 6 bases, V lost 5 bases, and 8 bases had no gene match. CDR3 length equals 14 residues. The CDR3 sequence is CASSPDRGGAEAFF. The CDR3 nucleotides are TGTGCCAGCAGCCCTGACAGGGGAGGGGCTGAAGCTTTCTTT.

The gene calls are TRBV5-1 and TRBJ2-1, with 11 nucleotides matching TRBD2. V gave up 0 bases and J gave up 6 bases; unmatched junction bases: 2. CDR1 is SGHRS, CDR2 YFSETQ, per germline. This CDR3 has 15 amino acids. The CDR3 here is CASSLVAGGRNEQFF. The CDR3, as DNA: TGCGCCAGCAGCTTGGTAGCGGGGGGGCGCAATGAGCAGTTCTTC.

The rearrangement links TRBV5-4 to TRBJ1-1; no clear D gene. Germline V gene lookup returns CDR1 SGHNT and CDR2 YYREEE (reference sequence). V shed 0 bases and J shed 6 bases, with 9 bases lying between them. This CDR3 spans 13 amino acids. The CDR3, as DNA: TGTGCCAGCAGCTTGGTTGGGAGCGCTGAAGCTTTCTTT. It is translated as CASSLVGSAEAFF.

V gene TRBV7-3 combines with J gene TRBJ2-1; 9 bases are a match to TRBD2. This CDR3 comprises 15 residues. The germline CDR1 and CDR2 sequences are SGHTA and FQGTGA. V lost 3 bases to trimming and J lost 3 bases; unmatched junction nucleotides: 3. This CDR3 is CASSLLAGNYNEQFF. The CDR3 nucleotides are TGTGCCAGCAGCTTGCTAGCGGGGAACTACAATGAGCAGTTCTTC.

The chain combines TRBV19 with TRBJ2-7, with unresolved D. Germline CDR1 reads LNHDA; CDR2 reads SQIVND (reference sequence). This CDR3 has 13 amino acids. V lost 1 base and J lost 3, with 7 bases in between. CDR3 sequence (DNA): TGTGCCAGTAGTATAGCAAGAAGCTACGAGCAGTACTTC. Encoded protein: CASSIARSYEQYF. Together with reference TRBV19 and TRBJ2-7, the CDR3 gives the full variable domain: DGGITQSPKYLFRKEGQNVTLSCEQNLNHDAMYWYRQDPGQGLRLIYYSQIVNDFQKGDIAEGYSVSREKKESFPLTVTSAQKNPTAFYLCASSIARSYEQYFGPGTRLTVT.

The CDR3 protein is CASSPSGQGGEKLFF. CDR3 nucleotide sequence: TGTGCCAGCTCACCCTCGGGACAGGGGGGAGAAAAACTGTTTTTT. The chain couples TRBV18 to TRBJ1-4, with TRBD1 identical over 11 bases. CDR1 is KGHSH, CDR2 LQKENI, per germline. This CDR3 has 15 amino acids. V lost 3 bases and J lost 8; bases outside the gene matches: 5.

The genes are TRBV5-1 and TRBJ2-5, with D perhaps matching TRBD2 (6 bases). CDR1 and CDR2 (germline): SGHRS, YFSETQ. CDR3 length: 14 residues. Deletions cut 0 bases from V and 2 bases from J, with 8 bases between. DNA for the CDR3: TGCGCCAGCAGCTTGGATGGGGGGCAAGAGACCCAGTACTTC. This codes for CASSLDGGQETQYF.

The chain links TRBV2 to TRBJ2-1; D is possibly TRBD1 (5 bases). Germline V lookup: CDR1 SNHLY, CDR2 FYNNEI. V was clipped by 8 bases and J by 6 bases, with 14 bases between them. This CDR3 contains 13 residues. CDR3 loop: CASGAAPANEQFF. For the CDR3, the DNA is TGTGCCAGCGGGGCGGCCCCGGCCAATGAGCAGTTCTTC.

The genes are TRBV18 and TRBJ1-2; the D is unclear. V lost 2 bases to trimming and J lost 8 bases, with 12 bases between them. CDR3 size: 13 residues. CDR1 is KGHSH, CDR2 LQKENI, per germline. This chain's CDR3 is CASSPAGAEGYTF. The CDR3 DNA is TGTGCCAGCTCACCAGCGGGCGCGGAGGGCTACACCTTC.

The chain has TRBV5-4 and TRBJ1-4, with 7 bases fitting TRBD1. This CDR3 spans 15 amino acids. Germline loops: CDR1 SGHNT, CDR2 YYREEE (reference sequence). The V and J ends lost 4 bases and 7 bases, in that order; junction bases with no gene match: 10. The CDR3, as DNA: TGTGCCAGCAGCGGCGAGGGGGCTCGTAGTGAAAAACTGTTTTTT. Its protein product is CASSGEGARSEKLFF.

The rearrangement joins TRBV7-2 to TRBJ2-3, with a tentative D call TRBD2 (7 bases). The germline gives CDR1 SGHTA, CDR2 FQGNSA. Trimming took off 6 bases at V and 5 bases at J, with 15 bases between the two ends. This CDR3 spans 14 amino acids. CDR3 in DNA: TGTGCCAGCAGGCGGGGGCGTGCCCAAGATACGCAGTATTTT. It specifies CASRRGRAQDTQYF.

This chain uses TRBV29-1 with TRBJ1-1; D gene ambiguous. The germline gives CDR1 SQVTM, CDR2 ANQGSEA. V lost 0 bases, J lost 0 bases, and 8 bases lay in between. The CDR3 runs 14 residues. The CDR3 sequence: CSVEDRALNTEAFF. DNA for the CDR3: TGCAGCGTTGAAGATCGGGCTTTGAACACTGAAGCTTTCTTT.

The V gene is TRBV2, the J gene TRBJ2-7; D call uncertain. The ends were cut back, 8 bases at V and 5 bases at J, with 10 bases in the middle. The CDR3 runs to 11 residues. Germline CDR1 is SNHLY and CDR2 is FYNNEI. The CDR3 nucleotides read TGTGCCAGCGGGGTAACCGACGAGCAGTACTTC. Protein: CASGVTDEQYF. The full variable domain, completed using reference TRBV2 and TRBJ2-7, is EPEVTQTPSHQVTQMGQEVILRCVPISNHLYFYWYRQILGQKVEFLVSFYNNEISEKSEIFDDQFSVERPDGSNFTLKIRSTKLEDSAMYFCASGVTDEQYFGPGTRLTVT.

This clone was observed once. This chain links TRBV5-1 with TRBJ2-3; 11 nucleotides line up with TRBD2. CDR3 length: 17 amino acids. Germline CDR1 and CDR2: SGHRS and YFSETQ. J gave up 5 bases and V 0 bases, and 8 bases lay outside the gene matches. The CDR3 DNA is TGCGCCAGCAGCTTGGCCTTTAGCGGGGGGGCATTAGATACGCAGTATTTT. Protein: CASSLAFSGGALDTQYF.

J is TRBJ1-1 and V is TRBV18, with 8 bases matching TRBD1. The junction had 6 bases not matched to a gene; V was cut back by 0 bases and J by 0 bases. The V gene's germline CDR1 is KGHSH and CDR2 LQKENI. The CDR3 runs 17 residues. The CDR3 DNA is TGTGCCAGCTCACCACCGCAGGGGGCCTTCCTGAACACTGAAGCTTTCTTT. It translates to CASSPPQGAFLNTEAFF. Full variable domain (remainder filled in from reference TRBV18 and TRBJ1-1): NAGVMQNPRHLVRRRGQEARLRCSPMKGHSHVYWYRQLPEEGLKFMVYLQKENIIDESGMPKERFSAEFPKEGPSILRIQQVVRGDSAAYFCASSPPQGAFLNTEAFFGQGTRLTVV.

This chain uses TRBV27 with TRBJ1-1, with D tentatively TRBD1 (6 bases). V lost 5 bases and J 3 bases, leaving 10 bases between the germline ends. CDR1 MNHEY and CDR2 SMNVEV come from the germline V gene (reference sequence). The CDR3 length is 13 residues. CDR3 coding DNA: TGTGCCAGCAGTATCACAGGGTACACTGAAGCTTTCTTT. Its protein is CASSITGYTEAFF.

V is TRBV11-2 and J is TRBJ2-2; 8 bases match TRBD2. The J segment lost 2 bases and the V segment lost 2 bases, leaving 4 bases of the junction unmatched. The CDR3 length is 16 residues. Per the germline V gene, CDR1 is SGHAT and CDR2 is FQNNGV. The CDR3: CASSLRTSPNTGELFF. CDR3 bases: TGTGCCAGCAGCTTAAGGACTAGCCCTAACACCGGGGAGCTGTTTTTT.

The chain couples TRBV28 to TRBJ1-1; D may be TRBD1 (5 bases). Germline V lookup: CDR1 MDHEN, CDR2 SYDVKM. V lost 2 bases, J lost 4 bases, and 11 bases lay in between. The CDR3 totals 14 residues. The CDR3 coding sequence is TGTGCCAGCAGTTTACTAGGGGCTGTCACTGAAGCTTTCTTT. Its protein product is CASSLLGAVTEAFF.